This passage covers 20 T cell receptor beta chains from one sample sequenced in a study of T cell changes during pregnancy in multiple sclerosis. TCRdb's copy holds only in-frame clones and misses some; the assay was immunoSEQ multiplex PCR. The sample lists 18,000 or so clones, 85% to 90% occurring once. The material was CD4+ T cells from peripheral blood mononuclear cells, obtained in the first trimester of pregnancy. The receptors derive from a female donor in good health, enrolled as a control in a pregnancy study.

J is TRBJ2-3 and V is TRBV25-1, with D unclear. The V gene's germline CDR1 is MGHDK and CDR2 SYGVNS. Trimming took off 3 bases at V and 2 bases at J, with 3 bases between the two ends. The length of the CDR3 is 12 residues. As DNA, the CDR3 is TGTGCCAGCAGTGACCTCACAGATACGCAGTATTTT. Its translation: CASSDLTDTQYF.

The genes are TRBV6-1 and TRBJ1-4; 7 bases agree with TRBD1. V gave up 5 bases and J gave up 2 bases; unmatched junction bases: 5. Per germline, CDR1 MNHNS and CDR2 SASEGT. The CDR3 length is 15 residues. Here the CDR3 DNA reads TGTGCCAGCAGTCCCCGACAGGGTACTAATGAAAAACTGTTTTTT. Its translation is CASSPRQGTNEKLFF.

This clone is a singleton in its sample. J is TRBJ1-2 and V is TRBV2; TRBD1 aligns across 7 bases. This CDR3 contains 20 residues. J gave up 0 bases and V 9 bases, and 25 bases lay outside the gene matches. CDR1 is SNHLY and CDR2 is FYNNEI in the germline V gene. CDR3 loop: CASTENRDSQRRIANYGYTF. CDR3 nucleotides: TGTGCCAGTACGGAAAACCGGGACAGTCAACGTCGGATTGCTAACTATGGCTACACCTTC.

V usage is TRBV14 and J usage is TRBJ2-2, with D maybe TRBD2 (5 bases). Germline lookup yields CDR1 SGHDN and CDR2 FVKESK. Trimming pared 3 bases from V and 5 bases from J, leaving 7 bases between. The CDR3 is made up of 13 amino acids. DNA for the CDR3: TGTGCCAGCAGCCAGCGGAGGACCGGGGAGCTGTTTTTT. Amino acids: CASSQRRTGELFF. The whole variable domain, remainder taken from reference TRBV14 and TRBJ2-2, is EAGVTQFPSHSVIEKGQTVTLRCDPISGHDNLYWYRRVMGKEIKFLLHFVKESKQDESGMPNNRFLAERTGGTYSTLKVQPAELEDSGVYFCASSQRRTGELFFGEGSRLTVL.

The genes are TRBV2 and TRBJ1-6; no definite D call. The germline V gene encodes CDR1 SNHLY and CDR2 FYNNEI. With 6 bases removed from V and 3 bases from J, the gap between germline ends came to 3 bases. The CDR3 consists of 12 residues. CDR3 nucleotide sequence: TGTGCCAGCAGCAACTATAATTCACCCCTCCACTTT. Translating gives CASSNYNSPLHF.

The genes are TRBV7-2 and TRBJ2-7, with a tentative D call TRBD2 (6 bases). Germline V CDR1 and CDR2: SGHTA, FQGNSA. The CDR3 runs to 17 residues. V lost 5 bases and J lost 6, with 26 bases in between. The CDR3 is CASSARGLALGTGEQYF. The CDR3 DNA reads as TGTGCCAGCAGCGCACGGGGTCTAGCGCTAGGGACGGGCGAGCAGTACTTC.

The V call is TRBV6-5, the J call TRBJ1-2, with D possibly being TRBD1 (5 bases). This CDR3 has 16 residues. Germline values: CDR1 MNHEY, CDR2 SVGAGI. Trimming pared 0 bases from V and 4 bases from J, leaving 15 bases between. The CDR3 protein is CASSYSPVGEGYGYTF. Here the CDR3 DNA reads TGTGCCAGCAGTTACTCCCCCGTGGGGGAGGGCTATGGCTACACCTTC.

This clone was seen a few times. The chain is built from TRBV30 and TRBJ1-5; 7 bases fit TRBD1. The CDR3 covers 14 residues. V trimming: 5 bases; J trimming: 4 bases; junction bases outside the gene matches: 8. Per germline, CDR1 GTSNPN and CDR2 SVGIG (reference sequence). This CDR3 reads CAWSPGQQNQPQHF. The CDR3 DNA sequence: TGTGCCTGGTCGCCGGGACAGCAAAATCAGCCCCAGCATTTT. Looking up the rest from reference TRBV30 and TRBJ1-5 gives the full variable domain: SQTIHQWPATLVQPVGSPLSLECTVEGTSNPNLYWYRQAAGRGLQLLFYSVGIGQISSEVPQNLSASRPQDRQFILSSKKLLLSDSGFYLCAWSPGQQNQPQHFGDGTRLSIL.

This chain joins TRBV19 and TRBJ1-5; the match to TRBD1 covers 7 bases. J lost 6 bases, V lost 6 bases, and 14 bases had no gene match. The length of the CDR3 is 16 residues. Germline V gene lookup returns CDR1 LNHDA and CDR2 SQIVND (reference sequence). The CDR3 reads CASSPPWGTASQPQHF. CDR3 coding DNA: TGTGCCAGTAGCCCTCCTTGGGGGACAGCGAGTCAGCCCCAGCATTTT. The full variable domain, with the rest looked up from reference TRBV19 and TRBJ1-5, is DGGITQSPKYLFRKEGQNVTLSCEQNLNHDAMYWYRQDPGQGLRLIYYSQIVNDFQKGDIAEGYSVSREKKESFPLTVTSAQKNPTAFYLCASSPPWGTASQPQHFGDGTRLSIL.

V gene TRBV19 combines with J gene TRBJ1-6; 7 positions agree with TRBD1. Germline trimming cut 10 bases from V and 5 bases from J; bases unmatched to any gene: 5. The CDR3 contains 13 residues. Germline CDR1 LNHDA, CDR2 SQIVND (reference sequence). Here the CDR3 reads CATGDRDNSPLHF. In DNA, the CDR3 is TGTGCCACGGGGGACAGAGATAATTCACCCCTCCACTTT.

In its sample, this clone was seen a few times. The chain employs TRBV18 and TRBJ1-3; the match to TRBD1 covers 7 bases. Germline V gene data show CDR1 as KGHSH and CDR2 as LQKENI. CDR3 size: 14 residues. The V gene end was trimmed by 8 bases and the J gene end by 0 bases; junction bases not matched to a gene: 4. The CDR3 sequence is CASQQGSSGNTIYF. The CDR3 DNA reads TGTGCCAGCCAACAGGGGAGCTCTGGAAACACCATATATTTT.

The chain employs TRBV5-6 and TRBJ1-1; D is uncertain. The V end lost 4 bases, the J end lost 0 bases, and 16 bases lay between the germline ends. Germline CDR1 is SGHDT and CDR2 is YYEEEE. The CDR3 covers 16 residues. CDR3 sequence reads: CASSPRMSWMNTEAFF. The CDR3 DNA sequence: TGTGCCAGCAGCCCGAGGATGAGTTGGATGAACACTGAAGCTTTCTTT.

The rearrangement joins TRBV7-2 to TRBJ2-7; no clear D gene. Germline values: CDR1 SGHTA, CDR2 FQGNSA. Trimming cost V 6 bases and J 0 bases, with 9 bases left between them. CDR3 length: 13 residues. The CDR3 spells CASSPTPSYEQYF. Here the CDR3 DNA reads TGTGCCAGCAGTCCGACACCCTCCTACGAGCAGTACTTC.

This chain joins TRBV5-6 and TRBJ2-7, with D possibly TRBD2 on 6 matching bases. V was pared by 6 bases and J by 5 bases, with 18 bases between. Germline assignment: CDR1 SGHDT and CDR2 YYEEEE. The CDR3 runs to 14 residues. CDR3 DNA sequence: TGTGCCAGCAACAATGGTGGAGGGTCTAACGAGCAGTACTTC. Its translation is CASNNGGGSNEQYF. Filled out from reference TRBV5-6 and TRBJ2-7, the complete variable domain reads DAGVTQSPTHLIKTRGQQVTLRCSPKSGHDTVSWYQQALGQGPQFIFQYYEEEERQRGNFPDRFSGHQFPNYSSELNVNALLLGDSALYLCASNNGGGSNEQYFGPGTRLTVT.

The rearrangement joins TRBV11-2 to TRBJ1-3; unclear D gene. The germline V gene has CDR1 SGHAT and CDR2 FQNNGV. This CDR3 has 13 residues. The V end lost 5 bases, the J end lost 3 bases, and 8 bases lay between the germline ends. As DNA, the CDR3 is TGTGCCAGCAGCCCAAGCGGTGGAAACACCATATATTTT. Translating gives CASSPSGGNTIYF.

This clone was seen a single time. The genes are TRBV19 and TRBJ1-2; D may be TRBD1 (6 bases). The length of the CDR3 is 13 residues. V was clipped by 6 bases and J by 2 bases, with 10 bases between them. Germline CDR1 and CDR2: LNHDA and SQIVND (reference sequence). The CDR3 nucleotides read TGTGCCAGTAGGGGGACATCCAACTATGGCTACACCTTC. Its protein is CASRGTSNYGYTF.

The V gene is TRBV14, the J gene TRBJ2-7; D uncertain. Trimming took 4 bases from V and 2 from J, leaving 9 bases between them. Germline assignment: CDR1 SGHDN and CDR2 FVKESK. This CDR3 has 13 amino acids. The CDR3 sequence is CASSPRFTYEQYF. The CDR3 region has the DNA TGTGCCAGCAGCCCCCGTTTTACCTACGAGCAGTACTTC.

The CDR3 here is CASSKLNGGNTEAFF. DNA for the CDR3: TGTGCCAGCAGCAAACTTAACGGGGGGAACACTGAAGCTTTCTTT. The chain combines TRBV21-1 with TRBJ1-1. TRBV21-1 is a listed pseudogene. This CDR3 has 15 amino acids.

The table lists this clone with a count of one. This chain links TRBV18 with TRBJ1-1; 11 nucleotides match TRBD1. Germline CDR1 KGHSH, CDR2 LQKENI. J gave up 5 bases and V 5 bases, and 7 bases lay outside the gene matches. This CDR3 is built from 15 residues. DNA for the CDR3: TGTGCCAGCTCAGCCTTAGGGACAGGGGGTACTGAAGCTTTCTTT. As protein: CASSALGTGGTEAFF.

The rearrangement joins TRBV15 to TRBJ2-7; D remains unclear. V gave up 1 base and J gave up 0 bases, with 10 bases separating them. The CDR3 sequence is 15 residues long. Germline V CDR1 and CDR2: LNHNV, YYDKDF (reference sequence). CDR3 sequence reads: CATSRGGLSSYEQYF. CDR3 nucleotides: TGTGCCACCAGCAGAGGAGGTCTGAGCTCCTACGAGCAGTACTTC.